This T cell receptor (beta chain) was documented in a study of cytotoxic CD8 clonotypes in ibrutinib-treated CLL. Turning to the study itself: Response material was collected after a median about 12 months of treatment, range 6 to 36.

Trimming took 0 bases from V and 1 from J; bases not matched to a gene: 5. CDR1 and CDR2 from the germline V gene are SGHDN and FVKESK. The CDR3 extends over 16 amino acids. The source of about 2 micrograms of genomic DNA for TCR beta libraries was cryopreserved PBMCs. Study results and caveats: Baseline clonality, above age-matched healthy donor levels, tracked circulating CD8+ T-cell counts. Contraction or stability on treatment was seen for public clonotypes, which were uncommon.

As regards this clone: What it binds is unknown.

Assay: immunoSEQ multiplex PCR; the TCRdb copy retains only in-frame clones and omits some. Of about 21,000 clones listed, about 68% are singletons. Sequenced material: PBMCs, taken before ibrutinib treatment. The receptor's source is a human donor with chronic lymphocytic leukemia. The chain links TRBV14 to TRBJ1-1; TRBD1 agrees at 7 bases. CDR3 region: CASSQEGTVSNTEAFF. CDR3 bases: TGTGCCAGCAGCCAAGAGGGGACAGTTTCGAACACTGAAGCTTTCTTT.